This T cell receptor beta chain appears in the sequencing data of a study of CD8+CD57+ T cells in acquired aplastic anemia. As for the study in general: An average of 3.2 ug of DNA was obtained from sorted CD4+ and CD8+ cells. General observations from the study: Sharing between patients and controls was observed for around 27 CD8+ CDR3 sequences.

According to the study, genomic DNA was the template for TCR beta VDJ and CDR3 profiling. TCRdb re-called the reads with MiXCR, one entry per CDR3 protein. The profile shows more than 150,000 distinct CDR3 sequences, 40% to 50% of them singletons. The authors sequenced patients whose flow cytometry had shown CD8+CD57+ cell expansion. Patients uniformly had severe acquired aplastic anemia. This CDR3 region has 14 residues. Germline loops: CDR1 KGHDR, CDR2 SFDVKD. The V and J ends lost 6 bases and 4 bases respectively, with 13 bases between them. With regard to this clonotype: Its antigen is currently unknown.

The gene calls are TRBV24-1 and TRBJ2-3; maybe TRBD1 (6 bases). The sample taken for sequencing was sorted CD4+, CD8+, or CD8+CD57+ T cells (not recorded which) from PBMCs. The sequence was obtained from a human donor with aplastic anemia. As DNA, the CDR3 is TGTGCCACCAGTCCAGGGGTTTACGCAGATACGCAGTATTTT. It encodes CATSPGVYADTQYF.